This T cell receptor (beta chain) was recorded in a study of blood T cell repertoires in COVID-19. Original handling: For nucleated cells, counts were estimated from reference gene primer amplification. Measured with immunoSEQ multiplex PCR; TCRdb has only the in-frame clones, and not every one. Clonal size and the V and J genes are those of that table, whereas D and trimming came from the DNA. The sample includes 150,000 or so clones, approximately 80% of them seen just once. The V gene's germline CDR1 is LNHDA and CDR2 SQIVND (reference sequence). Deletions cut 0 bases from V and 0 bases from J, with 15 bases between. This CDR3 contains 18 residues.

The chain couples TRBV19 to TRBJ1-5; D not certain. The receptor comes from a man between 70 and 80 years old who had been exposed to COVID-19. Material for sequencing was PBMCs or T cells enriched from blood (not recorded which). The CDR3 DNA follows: TGTGCCAGTAGTATAGATCTGAGACGACAAAATAGCAATCAGCCCCAGCATTTT. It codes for CASSIDLRRQNSNQPQHF.